Listed below are T cell receptor beta chains from one sample, sequenced in a study of blood T cell repertoires in COVID-19. The data were produced by immunoSEQ multiplex PCR, yet TCRdb's version contains in-frame clones alone and is incomplete. Of under 65,000 clones listed, 75% to 90% are singletons. The sample comprised peripheral blood. The receptor source for this set is a man between 60 and 75 years old with acute or convalescent COVID-19. Each CDR3 is given with its conserved first and last residue. A D gene is named only where the DNA matches it firmly. Clone size is not always given. Where it is, it says once, few, many or a class for expanded clones.

CDR3	DNA	V	length	D	size	J
CASSRGGDSPLHF	TGTGCCAGTAGTCGGGGGGGGGATTCACCCCTCCACTTT	TRBV19	13	.	.	TRBJ1-6
CASSLAGGTREQYF	TGTGCCAGCAGCCTAGCGGGAGGGACCCGCGAGCAGTACTTC	TRBV28	14	TRBD2	.	TRBJ2-7
CASSLGVEGATSRAFF	TGTGCCAGCAGCTTAGGGGTAGAGGGGGCGACCTCTCGAGCTTTCTTT	TRBV7-2	16	TRBD1	.	TRBJ1-1
CASSILLIRLPDSGNTIYF	TGTGCCAGTAGTATATTGTTGATTCGACTGCCCGACTCTGGAAACACCATATATTTT	TRBV19	19	.	.	TRBJ1-3
CASSQAPRGLGGTDTQYF	TGCGCCAGCAGCCAAGCTCCTAGGGGGCTTGGGGGGACAGATACGCAGTATTTT	TRBV4-1	18	.	.	TRBJ2-3
CASSLGPNYGYTF	TGTGCCAGCAGCTTAGGGCCCAACTATGGCTACACCTTC	TRBV7-8	13	.	.	TRBJ1-2
CASSLARGGQAGDEQYF	TGTGCCAGCAGCTTAGCTCGTGGAGGCCAAGCGGGGGACGAGCAGTACTTC	TRBV7-9	17	TRBD2	.	TRBJ2-7
CASSIPNRLNEKLFF	TGTGCCAGTAGTATCCCGAACAGGCTTAATGAAAAACTGTTTTTT	TRBV19	15	.	.	TRBJ1-4
CASSTQGGASEKLFF	TGTGCCAGCAGCACCCAAGGGGGCGCGAGTGAAAAACTGTTTTTT	TRBV11-3	15	TRBD1	few	TRBJ1-4
CASSQGFWGGQETQYF	TGTGCCAGCAGCCAGGGTTTCTGGGGAGGGCAAGAGACCCAGTACTTC	TRBV11-3	16	TRBD2	.	TRBJ2-5
CATLSPLETLGYTF	TGTGCCACGCTCTCCCCTTTGGAGACGTTGGGCTACACCTTC	TRBV19	14	.	few	TRBJ1-2
CASSQVTGGTREYEQYF	TGTGCCAGCAGCCAAGTCACTGGGGGGACGCGAGAGTACGAGCAGTACTTC	TRBV3-1/TRBV3-2	17	.	few	TRBJ2-7
CARTGPLVGQYF	TGTGCCAGGACAGGGCCGTTGGTGGGGCAGTACTTC	TRBV21-1	12	.	once	TRBJ2-7
CASSLGVAGGETQYF	TGTGCCAGCAGCTTGGGGGTTGCGGGGGGAGAGACCCAGTACTTC	TRBV5-4	15	TRBD2	.	TRBJ2-5
CASSERSSGYTDTQYF	TGTGCCAGCAGTGAACGGTCTAGCGGATACACAGATACGCAGTATTTT	TRBV6-1	16	TRBD2	.	TRBJ2-3
CASSDSAGGHTDTQYF	TGTGCCAGCAGTGACTCAGCGGGGGGGCATACAGATACGCAGTATTTT	TRBV6-4	16	TRBD2	.	TRBJ2-3
CASSLVVAGAYEQYF	TGTGCCAGCAGTTTAGTGGTAGCGGGAGCTTACGAGCAGTACTTC	TRBV27	15	TRBD2	.	TRBJ2-7
CSASFVYGNTEAFF	TGCAGTGCTAGTTTTGTCTATGGGAACACTGAAGCTTTCTTT	TRBV20-1	14	.	once	TRBJ1-1
CASSKETEQYF	TGTGCCAGCAGCAAAGAAACAGAGCAGTACTTC	TRBV21-1	11	.	.	TRBJ2-7
CASSQDLSRAIQPQHF	TGCGCCAGCAGCCAAGATCTAAGCAGGGCGATACAGCCCCAGCATTTT	TRBV4-3	16	.	.	TRBJ1-5
CASSFRAGFYEQYF	TGTGCCAGCTCTTTCCGTGCGGGGTTCTACGAGCAGTACTTC	TRBV28	14	.	.	TRBJ2-7
CASSPTGTFSYGYTF	TGTGCCAGCAGCCCGACCGGGACATTCAGCTATGGCTACACCTTC	TRBV7-9	15	.	.	TRBJ1-2
CSVELGQTLRGYTF	TGCAGCGTTGAGTTGGGGCAGACACTACGGGGCTACACCTTC	TRBV29-1	14	.	.	TRBJ1-2
CASSFAGASYNEQFF	TGTGCCAGCAGCTTTGCGGGTGCTTCCTACAATGAGCAGTTCTTC	TRBV5-5	15	.	.	TRBJ2-1
CASRTEVGQPQHF	TGTGCCAGCCGGACAGAGGTGGGTCAGCCCCAGCATTTT	TRBV2	13	.	.	TRBJ1-5
CASSPLASSYNEQFF	TGTGCCAGCAGTCCCCTAGCGAGCTCCTACAATGAGCAGTTCTTC	TRBV6-6	15	.	.	TRBJ2-1
CASKWTSARAYEQYF	TGTGCCAGCAAATGGACTAGCGCGCGGGCCTACGAGCAGTACTTC	TRBV2	15	TRBD2	.	TRBJ2-7
CASSQPGTRAKETQYF	TGCGCCAGCAGCCAACCCGGGACTAGAGCTAAAGAGACCCAGTACTTC	TRBV4-1	16	TRBD2	.	TRBJ2-5
CASSLPRLGAETQYF	TGTGCCAGCAGTCTCCCGCGACTAGGGGCAGAGACCCAGTACTTC	TRBV28	15	.	.	TRBJ2-5
CASSRGPGTEAFF	TGTGCCAGCAGCAGGGGACCGGGGACTGAAGCTTTCTTT	TRBV7-9	13	.	.	TRBJ1-1
CASSLESGAGGNEQFF	TGTGCCAGCAGCTTAGAGTCCGGAGCGGGGGGCAATGAGCAGTTCTTC	TRBV11-2	16	TRBD2	.	TRBJ2-1
CASSPGGLQPQHF	TGTGCCAGCAGTCCCGGAGGGTTGCAGCCCCAGCATTTT	TRBV6-2/TRBV6-3	13	.	.	TRBJ1-5
CSADRVGVGELFF	TGCAGCGCGGACAGAGTCGGTGTCGGGGAGCTGTTTTTT	TRBV29-1	13	.	.	TRBJ2-2
CASSPPGDSKHFHEQYF	TGTGCCAGCTCACCACCGGGAGACTCCAAGCATTTCCACGAGCAGTACTTC	TRBV18	17	.	few	TRBJ2-7
CASSWQGLASNEQFF	TGTGCCAGCAGCTGGCAGGGACTCGCTTCCAATGAGCAGTTCTTC	TRBV5-4	15	.	.	TRBJ2-1
CAITGTRREQYF	TGTGCCATCACCGGGACTAGACGCGAGCAGTACTTC	TRBV10-3	12	TRBD2	.	TRBJ2-7
CASSPRAGQPQHF	TGTGCCAGCTCACCCAGGGCTGGCCAGCCCCAGCATTTT	TRBV6-5	13	.	.	TRBJ1-5
CASGLYGTQYF	TGTGCCAGCGGTCTGTACGGGACCCAGTACTTC	TRBV25-1	11	.	.	TRBJ2-5
CASSLVPAGATGETQYF	TGTGCCAGCAGCTTAGTTCCAGCGGGAGCTACGGGGGAGACCCAGTACTTC	TRBV11-2	17	TRBD2	.	TRBJ2-5
CASSLTGRYEQYF	TGTGCCAGCAGTTTGACAGGGCGATACGAGCAGTACTTC	TRBV27	13	TRBD1	.	TRBJ2-7
CASRLAGVLEQYF	TGTGCCAGCAGACTAGCGGGGGTGCTCGAGCAGTACTTC	TRBV7-2	13	TRBD2	.	TRBJ2-7
CASSLGRQALTWFF	TGTGCCAGCAGCTTAGGACGACAAGCCTTAACGTGGTTCTTC	TRBV7-8	14	.	few	TRBJ2-1
CSENRGRGHEQFF	TGCAGCGAAAACAGGGGGCGCGGACATGAGCAGTTCTTC	TRBV29-1	13	TRBD1	.	TRBJ2-1
CASSLRDRAESGANVLTF	TGTGCCAGCAGCTTACGGGACAGGGCAGAGTCTGGGGCCAACGTCCTGACTTTC	TRBV7-2	18	TRBD1	.	TRBJ2-6
CASSLAYRGPSGNTIYF	TGTGCCAGCAGCTTGGCCTACAGGGGTCCCTCTGGAAACACCATATATTTT	TRBV11-3	17	TRBD1	.	TRBJ1-3
CASSLAGSNQPQHF	TGTGCCAGCAGTTTAGCCGGGAGCAATCAGCCCCAGCATTTT	TRBV28	14	.	.	TRBJ1-5
CASSFTRSQPQHF	TGTGCCAGCAGTTTTACGAGAAGTCAGCCCCAGCATTTT	TRBV28	13	.	.	TRBJ1-5
CAISELDRGRGQPQHF	TGTGCCATCAGTGAGTTGGACAGGGGCCGAGGTCAGCCCCAGCATTTT	TRBV10-3	16	TRBD1	.	TRBJ1-5
CASSISRSNEQYF	TGTGCCAGTAGTATAAGCAGGTCCAACGAGCAGTACTTC	TRBV19	13	.	.	TRBJ2-7
CASSPDRGAYGYTF	TGCGCCAGCAGTCCCGACAGGGGGGCTTATGGCTACACCTTC	TRBV4-3	14	TRBD1	.	TRBJ1-2
CASSRDRTTEGDTQYF	TGCGCCAGCAGCCGAGATAGGACGACGGAGGGGGATACGCAGTATTTT	TRBV5-1	16	.	.	TRBJ2-3
CASRAYSNQPQHF	TGTGCCAGCAGAGCATATAGCAATCAGCCCCAGCATTTT	TRBV6-5	13	.	once	TRBJ1-5
CASSLGRNEQYF	TGCGCCAGCAGCTTGGGCAGAAACGAGCAGTACTTC	TRBV5-1	12	.	.	TRBJ2-7
CASSTGSGSYNEQFF	TGTGCCAGCAGCACAGGTAGCGGGAGCTACAATGAGCAGTTCTTC	TRBV5-5	15	TRBD2	once	TRBJ2-1
CASSPRLAGLSDEQFF	TGTGCCAGCTCACCACGGCTAGCGGGTTTGTCGGATGAGCAGTTCTTC	TRBV18	16	TRBD2	.	TRBJ2-1